This TCR beta chain originates from a study of blood T cell repertoires in COVID-19. Study as a whole: Material from acute and convalescent COVID-19 was sourced from the United States, Italy and Spain.

This clone was counted between two and nine times. The same CDR3 can be traced to other DNA sequences in this sample. Trimming cost V 3 bases and J 1 base, with 7 bases left between them. The CDR3 runs 13 residues. Assay used: immunoSEQ multiplex PCR; TCRdb lists only in-frame clones, some missing. The table lists more than 300,000 clones, roughly 90% of them singletons. The TCR comes from a woman between 25 and 40 years old who had recovered from COVID-19. The chain has TRBV12-3 or TRBV12-4 and TRBJ2-7; possible D gene TRBD1, 6 bases. The sample consisted of PBMCs or T cells enriched from blood (not recorded which). CDR3 region: CASSLRGSYEQYF. Written as DNA, the CDR3 is TGTGCCAGCAGTTTGAGGGGGTCCTACGAGCAGTACTTC.